One sample yielded the 32 T cell receptor beta chains listed below, sequenced in a study of CD8+CD57+ T cells in acquired aplastic anemia. By flow cytometry, patients selected for sequencing had shown an expansion of CD8+CD57+ cells. Both TCR beta VDJ combination and CDR3 sequence profiling were carried out. Genomic DNA was the template for this profiling. MiXCR was run by TCRdb on the reads, yielding one entry per CDR3 protein. The sample holds approximately 260,000 distinct CDR3 sequences; 82% are singletons and the top ten take less than 50%. What was sequenced was sorted CD4+, CD8+, or CD8+CD57+ T cells (not recorded which) from PBMCs. These receptors were collected from a human donor with aplastic anemia.

This clonotype was seen a single time. This rearrangement joins TRBV2 to TRBJ2-3; possibly TRBD1 or TRBD2 for D (5 bases each). The CDR3 spans 13 residues. V was clipped by 10 bases and J by 3 bases, with 14 bases between them. Germline lookup yields CDR1 SNHLY and CDR2 FYNNEI. The DNA for the CDR3 is TGTGCCATAGGGACCGGGGCAACAGATACGCAGTATTTT. This translates into CAIGTGATDTQYF.

A note on this clonotype: Germline is not matched at one junction end, which may reflect a read error. V gene TRBV15 combines with J gene TRBJ2-3, with a weak D call TRBD1 (6 bases). The J call may be in error: the DNA end matches TRBJ2-5 better. Per germline, CDR1 LNHNV and CDR2 YYDKDF (reference sequence). CDR3 length: 14 amino acids. The CDR3 loop is CATSRGRGKDTQYF. CDR3 DNA sequence: TGTGCCACCAGCAGAGGCAGGGGCAAAGATACCCAGTACTTC.

This chain uses TRBV20-1 with TRBJ2-7; D not certain. The germline gives CDR1 DFQATT, CDR2 SNEGSKA (reference sequence). This CDR3 has 14 residues. Deletions cut 1 base from V and 2 bases from J, with 12 bases between. The CDR3 sequence: CSARAEVGAYEQYF. The CDR3 DNA reads TGCAGTGCTAGAGCAGAAGTTGGGGCCTACGAGCAGTACTTC.

The chain has TRBV5-6 and TRBJ1-2; TRBD1 might be the D (5 bases). CDR3 length equals 15 residues. Germline V gene lookup returns CDR1 SGHDT and CDR2 YYEEEE. Trimming stripped 4 bases from V and 6 bases from J, with 19 bases between. The CDR3 reads CASSVERDPKDGYTF. In nucleotides, the CDR3 is TGTGCCAGCAGCGTGGAGAGGGACCCGAAGGATGGCTACACCTTC. The whole variable domain, filled in from reference TRBV5-6 and TRBJ1-2, reads DAGVTQSPTHLIKTRGQQVTLRCSPKSGHDTVSWYQQALGQGPQFIFQYYEEEERQRGNFPDRFSGHQFPNYSSELNVNALLLGDSALYLCASSVERDPKDGYTFGSGTRLTVV.

The rearrangement links TRBV20-1 to TRBJ1-1; tentatively, D is TRBD1 (5 bases). The CDR3 totals 15 residues. Germline lookup yields CDR1 DFQATT and CDR2 SNEGSKA (reference sequence). V was pared by 3 bases and J by 3 bases, with 17 bases between. The CDR3: CSARRVGANYTEAFF. CDR3 sequence (DNA): TGCAGTGCTAGGAGGGTAGGGGCTAACTACACTGAAGCTTTCTTT.

V gene TRBV7-9 combines with J gene TRBJ2-7; no reliable D call. The V end lost 3 bases, the J end lost 1 base, and 22 bases lay between the germline ends. The CDR3 has 18 residues. Germline CDR1 reads SEHNR; CDR2 reads FQNEAQ (reference sequence). In nucleotides, the CDR3 is TGTGCCAGCAGCTTTCCTACCGCAAGGAGAGCCCCTTCCTACGAGCAGTACGTC. Amino acids: CASSFPTARRAPSYEQYV.

This clonotype was counted once. This CDR3 reads CASSLEGTGRVEEYTF. The CDR3, as DNA: TGTGCCAGCAGCCTGGAGGGGACCGGGCGCGTCGAGGAGTACACCTTC. The rearrangement joins TRBV7-9 to TRBJ1-2; TRBD1 might be the D (5 bases). Germline CDR1 and CDR2: SEHNR and FQNEAQ (reference sequence). Trimming took 5 bases from V and 11 from J, leaving 27 bases between them. The CDR3 spans 16 residues.

In the case of this clonotype: At one of its ends the junction is not consistent with the germline gene, which may arise from a read error. The chain employs TRBV7-9 and TRBJ1-5, with D unresolved. This CDR3 region has 14 residues. Germline CDR1 is SEHNR and CDR2 is FQNEAQ (reference sequence). The CDR3 spells CASSDAPGELPQQF. Here the CDR3 DNA reads TGTGCCAGCAGCGATGCACCCGGGGAGCTGCCCCAGCAATTT.

The chain carries TRBV7-3 and TRBJ2-1; possibly TRBD2 for D (6 bases). Germline loops: CDR1 SGHTA, CDR2 FQGTGA. The germline V and J ends were trimmed by 8 bases and 14 bases, with 22 bases remaining between them. The CDR3 is made up of 13 amino acids. The DNA for the CDR3 is TGTGCCAGCTGTGATGGGGGGATCCATGTGGAGTTCTTC. This encodes CASCDGGIHVEFF. Full variable domain (remainder filled in from reference TRBV7-3 and TRBJ2-1): GAGVSQTPSNKVTEKGKYVELRCDPISGHTALYWYRQSLGQGPEFLIYFQGTGAADDSGLPNDRFFAVRPEGSVSTLKIQRTERGDSAVYLCASCDGGIHVEFFGPGTRLTVL.

With respect to this clonotype: This CDR3 fails to terminate in the conserved phenylalanine or tryptophan, so it likely reflects a read error. The limits of the CDR3 on the DNA are not certain, so only TCRdb's listed CDR3 is given. The CDR3 is CASSLRVAG. The chain recombines TRBV11-2 with TRBJ2-3; the DNA was not used to check the table's D call, TRBD2. Both ends counted, the CDR3 spans 9 residues. Germline V lookup: CDR1 SGHAT, CDR2 FQNNGV.

The gene calls are TRBV15 and TRBJ2-1; TRBD2 might be the D (6 bases). Judging by the DNA end, TRBJ2-5 fits better; the J call may be wrong. Germline CDR1 reads LNHNV; CDR2 reads YYDKDF (reference sequence). CDR3 length: 14 residues. CDR3 nucleotides: TGTGCCACCAGCACGGGAGACAGCCAAGATGCCCAGTACTTC. This translates into CATSTGDSQDAQYF.

This chain uses TRBV9 with TRBJ1-6; 7 positions agree with TRBD1. Germline V gives CDR1 SGDLS, CDR2 YYNGEE. The CDR3 is 16 amino acids. Trimming removed 4 bases from V and 7 bases from J; junction bases left unmatched: 11. CDR3 region: CASSTFDRVGNSPLHF. The CDR3 DNA reads TGTGCCAGCAGCACCTTCGACAGGGTGGGGAATTCACCCCTCCACTTT.

The chain joins TRBV9 to TRBJ2-1; D gene ambiguous. From germline, CDR1 is SGDLS and CDR2 YYNGEE. V was shortened by 0 bases and J by 7 bases, with 5 bases between the two germline ends. The CDR3 consists of 12 residues. CDR3 DNA: TGTGCCAGCAGCGTAGACTATAATGAGCAGTTCTTC. Protein: CASSVDYNEQFF.

The rearrangement links TRBV15 to TRBJ2-7; D is undetermined. CDR1 and CDR2 (germline): LNHNV, YYDKDF (reference sequence). The CDR3 is 14 amino acids. V was shortened by 1 base and J by 8 bases, with 15 bases between the two germline ends. The CDR3 reads CATSRARQHYKQYF. CDR3 nucleotide sequence: TGTGCCACCAGCAGAGCTAGGCAGCATTACAAGCAGTACTTC.

This chain uses TRBV10-1 with TRBJ2-1; D might be TRBD2 (7 bases). This CDR3 has 13 residues. V lost 6 bases, J lost 9 bases, and 15 bases lay in between. The germline CDR1 and CDR2 sequences are WNHNN and SYGVQD (reference sequence). This CDR3 reads CASRGGGQAEQFF. The CDR3 nucleotides are TGCGCCAGCAGGGGAGGGGGGCAGGCTGAGCAGTTCTTC.

Turning to this clonotype: This likely comes from a read error, as the CDR3 has no conserved phenylalanine or tryptophan at its end. The DNA is left out, because the CDR3 cannot be placed on it with certainty; the CDR3 is given as TCRdb lists it. V usage is TRBV5-6 and J usage is TRBJ2-3; TRBD1, as called in the table, went unchecked against the DNA. The CDR3 spans 8 residues, counting both ends. CDR1 is SGHDT and CDR2 is YYEEEE in the germline V gene. CDR3: CASSSRDR.

The V call is TRBV2, the J call TRBJ2-3; D is unresolved. Germline loops: CDR1 SNHLY, CDR2 FYNNEI. CDR3 size: 12 residues. V lost 8 bases to trimming and J lost 3 bases, with 9 bases between them. The CDR3 protein is CASQPATDTQYF. CDR3 in DNA: TGTGCCAGCCAGCCAGCGACAGATACGCAGTATTTT.

Turning to this clonotype: The CDR3 does not end in the conserved phenylalanine or tryptophan, so this is likely a read error. The DNA is left out, because the CDR3 cannot be placed on it with certainty; the CDR3 is given as TCRdb lists it. The gene calls are TRBV7-3 and TRBJ1-5; the table assigns TRBD1, which was not confirmed against the DNA. Germline V lookup: CDR1 SGHTA, CDR2 FQGTGA. With termini counted, the CDR3 has 13 amino acids. The CDR3 here is CASSHTGSHHNEH.

As regards this clonotype: This may come from a read error, since a much larger clone is one base off. J is TRBJ2-1 and V is TRBV7-2, with 8 bases fitting TRBD1. The ends lost 3 bases at V and 13 bases at J; junction bases unmatched: 17. Germline CDR1 SGHTA, CDR2 FQGNSA. The CDR3 is made up of 16 amino acids. CDR3 protein: CASSLPGGAGYGYQFF. The CDR3 DNA sequence: TGTGCCAGCAGCTTGCCAGGGGGCGCCGGCTATGGCTACCAGTTCTTC.

Points on this clonotype: Because the CDR3's place on the DNA is in doubt, the DNA is left out and the CDR3 is given as listed by TCRdb. The chain is built from TRBV7-9 and TRBJ1-4; the tabulated D call, TRBD1, remains unverified against the DNA. The germline V gene encodes CDR1 SEHNR and CDR2 FQNEAQ (reference sequence). The CDR3 spans 17 amino acids, including both terminal residues. This chain's CDR3 is CASSSTNGQQHFGKLFF.

The chain uses TRBV7-9 and TRBJ1-6; a weak D match, TRBD1 (5 bases). CDR1 is SEHNR, CDR2 FQNEAQ, per germline (reference sequence). CDR3 length: 14 residues. The V and J ends lost 3 bases and 18 bases respectively, with 21 bases between them. The CDR3 region is CASSLERSGGPDHF. The CDR3 DNA is TGTGCCAGCAGCTTGGAAAGAAGCGGGGGACCCGACCACTTT.

The V gene is TRBV5-1, the J gene TRBJ2-5; D remains ambiguous. The V end lost 1 base, the J end lost 6 bases, and 13 bases lay between the germline ends. From germline, CDR1 is SGHRS and CDR2 YFSETQ. This CDR3 contains 14 residues. CDR3: CASSLSLGGQTQYF. The CDR3 DNA is TGCGCCAGCAGCTTGTCATTAGGCGGACAGACCCAGTACTTC.

The rearrangement joins TRBV20-1 to TRBJ2-7, with TRBD1 matching over 7 bases. Unmatched junction bases numbered 11, after V lost 4 bases and J lost 5 bases. This CDR3 has 14 amino acids. CDR1 DFQATT and CDR2 SNEGSKA come from the germline V gene (reference sequence). CDR3 DNA sequence: TGCAGTGCTAAAGACAGGGAAAAGTTTGACGAGCAGTACTTC. Translating gives CSAKDREKFDEQYF.

Comment on this clonotype: Without the conserved terminal phenylalanine or tryptophan, this CDR3 likely stems from a read error. No DNA is shown, since the ends of the CDR3 on it are uncertain; the CDR3 is the one TCRdb lists. CDR3 sequence: CASSSGTQYS. This chain links TRBV5-6 with TRBJ2-4; the table's D call, TRBD1, has no DNA check behind it. CDR1 is SGHDT, CDR2 YYEEEE, per germline. The CDR3 is 10 amino acids long, termini counted.

The CDR3 coding sequence is TGCAGTGCTAGAGTGGGAGGACAGACTCAAGAGACCCAGTACTTC. It is translated as CSARVGGQTQETQYF. The chain recombines TRBV20-1 with TRBJ2-5, with D perhaps given as TRBD1 or TRBD2 (6 bases each). V lost 1 base to trimming and J lost 2 bases, with 14 bases between them. Germline CDR1 is DFQATT and CDR2 is SNEGSKA (reference sequence). The CDR3 contains 15 residues.

This clonotype has just a few counts. The CDR3 carries no conserved terminal phenylalanine or tryptophan, so it likely arises from a read error. The DNA is omitted, as the CDR3 cannot be located on it reliably, and the CDR3 follows TCRdb's listing. The chain carries TRBV13 and TRBJ1-2; the tabulated D call, TRBD1, remains unverified against the DNA. The CDR3 has 13 residues if both end residues are counted. Germline assignment: CDR1 PRHDT and CDR2 FYEKMQ (reference sequence). The CDR3 protein is CASSLSGTTNEKL.

Points on this clonotype: Compared with germline, one end of the junction differs, possibly owing to a read error. The genes are TRBV7-2 and TRBJ1-2; D may be TRBD1 (6 bases). Germline CDR1 SGHTA, CDR2 FQGNSA. The CDR3 extends over 16 amino acids. The DNA of the CDR3 is TGCGCCAGCAGCGCGCCCCCGGAGCGGGGGCACCATGACTACACCTTC. It yields the protein CASSAPPERGHHDYTF.

This clonotype was observed a few times. V usage is TRBV10-3 and J usage is TRBJ2-5; 12 bases match TRBD2. Trimming removed 4 bases from V and 5 bases from J; junction bases left unmatched: 5. Looked up from germline, CDR1 is ENHRY and CDR2 is SYGVKD. The CDR3 extends over 15 amino acids. This CDR3 reads CAISGLAGGQETQYF. As DNA, the CDR3 is TGTGCCATCAGTGGTCTAGCGGGGGGGCAGGAGACCCAGTACTTC.

The rearrangement uses TRBV7-8 and TRBJ2-7, with a weak D call TRBD2 (6 bases). CDR1 is SGHVS and CDR2 is FQNEAQ in the germline V gene. The CDR3 runs to 14 residues. Deletions cut 5 bases from V and 9 bases from J, with 20 bases between. The CDR3 DNA follows: TGTGCCAGCAGCATCAGCGGAGGGGCCGATACGCAGTACTTC. It translates to CASSISGGADTQYF. Complete variable domain (other parts from reference TRBV7-8 and TRBJ2-7): GAGVSQSPRYKVAKRGQDVALRCDPISGHVSLFWYQQALGQGPEFLTYFQNEAQLDKSGLPSDRFFAERPEGSVSTLKIQRTQQEDSAVYLCASSISGGADTQYFGPGTRLTVT.

The CDR3 loop is CASRRRGGDGYTF. Written as DNA, the CDR3 is TGTGCCAGCAGGAGGAGAGGGGGCGATGGCTACACCTTC. V is TRBV5-6 and J is TRBJ1-2; TRBD1 matches at 7 bases. V trimming: 5 bases; J trimming: 6 bases; junction bases outside the gene matches: 7. This CDR3 spans 13 amino acids. Germline CDR1 SGHDT, CDR2 YYEEEE.

This clonotype was picked up one time. The chain recombines TRBV5-5 with TRBJ2-3; D is possibly TRBD1 (5 bases). CDR1 SGHKS and CDR2 YYEKEE come from the germline V gene (reference sequence). The CDR3 loop spans 14 amino acids. The V end was cut by 4 bases, the J end by 2 bases, with 11 bases between. The chain's CDR3 is CASSVGRITDTQYF. For the CDR3, the DNA is TGTGCCAGCAGCGTGGGGCGAATCACAGATACGCAGTATTTT.

The chain links TRBV20-1 to TRBJ2-1; 14 bases line up with TRBD2. The CDR3 totals 16 residues. The V and J ends lost 3 bases and 2 bases, in that order; junction bases with no gene match: 3. Germline V CDR1 and CDR2: DFQATT, SNEGSKA (reference sequence). The CDR3 here is CSARGTSGGAYNEQFF. In DNA, the CDR3 is TGCAGTGCTAGGGGGACTAGCGGGGGTGCCTACAATGAGCAGTTCTTC.